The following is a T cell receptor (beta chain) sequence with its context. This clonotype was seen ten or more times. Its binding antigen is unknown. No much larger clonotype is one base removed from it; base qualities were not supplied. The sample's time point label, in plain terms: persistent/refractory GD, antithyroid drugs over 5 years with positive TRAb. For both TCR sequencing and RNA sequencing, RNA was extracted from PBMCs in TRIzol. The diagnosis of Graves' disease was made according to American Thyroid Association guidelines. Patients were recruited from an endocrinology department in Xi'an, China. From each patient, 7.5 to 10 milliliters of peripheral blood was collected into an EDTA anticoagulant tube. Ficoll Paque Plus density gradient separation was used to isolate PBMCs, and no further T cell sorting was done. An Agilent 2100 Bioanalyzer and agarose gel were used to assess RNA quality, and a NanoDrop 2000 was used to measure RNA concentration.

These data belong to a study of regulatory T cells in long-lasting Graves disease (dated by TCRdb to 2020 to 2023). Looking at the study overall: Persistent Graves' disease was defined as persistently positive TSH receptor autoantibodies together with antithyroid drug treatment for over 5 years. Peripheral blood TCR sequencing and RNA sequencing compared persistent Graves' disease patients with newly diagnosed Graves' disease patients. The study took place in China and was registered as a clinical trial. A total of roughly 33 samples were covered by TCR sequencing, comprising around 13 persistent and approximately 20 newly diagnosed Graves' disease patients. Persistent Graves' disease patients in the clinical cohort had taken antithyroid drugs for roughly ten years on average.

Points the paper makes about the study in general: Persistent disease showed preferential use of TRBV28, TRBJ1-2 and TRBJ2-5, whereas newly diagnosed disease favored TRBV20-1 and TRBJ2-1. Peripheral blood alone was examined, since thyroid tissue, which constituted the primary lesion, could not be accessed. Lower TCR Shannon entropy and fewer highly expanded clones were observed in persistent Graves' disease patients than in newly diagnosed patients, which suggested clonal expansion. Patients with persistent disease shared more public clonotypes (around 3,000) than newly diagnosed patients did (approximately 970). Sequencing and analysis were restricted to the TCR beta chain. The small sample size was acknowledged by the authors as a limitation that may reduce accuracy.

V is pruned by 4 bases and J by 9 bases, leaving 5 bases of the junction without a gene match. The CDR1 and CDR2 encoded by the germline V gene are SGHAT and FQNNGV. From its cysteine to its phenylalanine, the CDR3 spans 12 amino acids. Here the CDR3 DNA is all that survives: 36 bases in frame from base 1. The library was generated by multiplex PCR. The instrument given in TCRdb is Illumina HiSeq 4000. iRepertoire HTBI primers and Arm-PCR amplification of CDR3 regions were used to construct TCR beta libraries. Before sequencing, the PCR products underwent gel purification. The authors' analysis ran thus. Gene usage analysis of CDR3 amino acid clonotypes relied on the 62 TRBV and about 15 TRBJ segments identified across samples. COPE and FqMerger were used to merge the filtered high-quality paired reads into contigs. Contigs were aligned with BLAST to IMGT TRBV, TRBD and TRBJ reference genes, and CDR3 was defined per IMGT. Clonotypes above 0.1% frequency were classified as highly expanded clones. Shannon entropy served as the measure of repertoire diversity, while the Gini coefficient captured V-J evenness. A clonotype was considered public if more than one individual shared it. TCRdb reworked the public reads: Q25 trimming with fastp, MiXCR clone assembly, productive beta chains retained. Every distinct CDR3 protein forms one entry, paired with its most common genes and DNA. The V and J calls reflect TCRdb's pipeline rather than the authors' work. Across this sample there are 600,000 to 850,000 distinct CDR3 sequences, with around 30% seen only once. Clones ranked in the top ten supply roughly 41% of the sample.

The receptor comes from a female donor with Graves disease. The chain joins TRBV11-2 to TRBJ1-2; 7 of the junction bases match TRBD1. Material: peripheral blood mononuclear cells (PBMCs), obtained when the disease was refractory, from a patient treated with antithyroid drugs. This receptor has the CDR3 CASSWGTDRYTF. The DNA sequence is TGTGCCAGCAGCTGGGGGACAGACCGCTACACCTTC.